A selection of T cell receptor beta chains follows, all from one sample in a study of shared clonotypes between healthy human individuals. Profiled with immunoSEQ multiplex PCR; TCRdb holds only in-frame clones, not every one. Of around 1.4 million clones in the sample, approximately 98.5% were seen once. The sample taken for sequencing was naive CD4+ T cells sorted from blood. These receptors all come from a man aged 25-45 years in good health. Both conserved end residues are part of each CDR3. The D gene is left open where the match is weak. Rows give clone size only sometimes, using once, few, many, or a class for an expanded clone.

D gene: -
clone size: -
V gene: TRBV10-2
CDR3 length: 12
J gene: TRBJ2-5
CDR3 DNA: TGCGCCAGCAGTGACCCTAAGGGGACCCAGTACTTC
CDR3 protein: CASSDPKGTQYF

D gene: -
clone size: -
V gene: TRBV5-1
CDR3 length: 14
J gene: TRBJ2-7
CDR3 DNA: TGCGCCAGCAGCTTGGCCGTCAGTTCCTACGAGCAGTACTTC
CDR3 protein: CASSLAVSSYEQYF

D gene: TRBD1
clone size: -
V gene: TRBV5-4
CDR3 length: 16
J gene: TRBJ2-2
CDR3 DNA: TGTGCCAGCAGCAACTACAGGGGGCGGGTCACCGGGGAGCTGTTTTTT
CDR3 protein: CASSNYRGRVTGELFF

D gene: TRBD1
clone size: once
V gene: TRBV10-3
CDR3 length: 15
J gene: TRBJ1-3
CDR3 DNA: TGTGCCATCAGTGAGACGGGGACAGTCGGAAACACCATATATTTT
CDR3 protein: CAISETGTVGNTIYF

D gene: TRBD1
clone size: -
V gene: TRBV5-1
CDR3 length: 15
J gene: TRBJ1-2
CDR3 DNA: TGCGCCAGCAGCCTACGACAGGGCCTTAACTATGGCTACACCTTC
CDR3 protein: CASSLRQGLNYGYTF

D gene: TRBD2
clone size: -
V gene: TRBV9
CDR3 length: 15
J gene: TRBJ2-3
CDR3 DNA: TGTGCCAGCAGCGTACTAGCGGGAGTGTCAGATACGCAGTATTTT
CDR3 protein: CASSVLAGVSDTQYF

D gene: TRBD1
clone size: -
V gene: TRBV5-4
CDR3 length: 15
J gene: TRBJ1-2
CDR3 DNA: TGTGCCAGCAGCGTTACAGGGGGCGCGGGGTATGGCTACACCTTC
CDR3 protein: CASSVTGGAGYGYTF

D gene: TRBD1
clone size: -
V gene: TRBV30
CDR3 length: 14
J gene: TRBJ1-5
CDR3 DNA: TGTGCCTGGACTACCGACAGGGAAAATCAGCCCCAGCATTTT
CDR3 protein: CAWTTDRENQPQHF

D gene: TRBD1
clone size: -
V gene: TRBV5-4
CDR3 length: 14
J gene: TRBJ2-7
CDR3 DNA: TGTGCCAGCAGAAGGACAGGGGACGCCTACGAGCAGTACTTC
CDR3 protein: CASRRTGDAYEQYF

D gene: -
clone size: -
V gene: TRBV2
CDR3 length: 19
J gene: TRBJ1-3
CDR3 DNA: TGTGCCAGCAGTGAAGCTGCTGTACCCGCAGGGCTCTCTGGAAACACCATATATTTT
CDR3 protein: CASSEAAVPAGLSGNTIYF

D gene: -
clone size: -
V gene: TRBV6-5
CDR3 length: 15
J gene: TRBJ2-7
CDR3 DNA: TGTGCCAGCAGTAGAACGGCGGTAAGCTCCTACGAGCAGTACTTC
CDR3 protein: CASSRTAVSSYEQYF

D gene: -
clone size: -
V gene: TRBV14
CDR3 length: 13
J gene: TRBJ2-5
CDR3 DNA: TGTGCCAGCAGCCAACTGGGGATGGAGACCCAGTACTTC
CDR3 protein: CASSQLGMETQYF

D gene: TRBD2
clone size: -
V gene: TRBV6-1
CDR3 length: 15
J gene: TRBJ2-7
CDR3 DNA: TGTGCCAGCAGTCCGAGCGGGAGTAGCTTCTACGAGCAGTACTTC
CDR3 protein: CASSPSGSSFYEQYF

D gene: TRBD1
clone size: -
V gene: TRBV29-1
CDR3 length: 14
J gene: TRBJ1-2
CDR3 DNA: TGCAGCGGCCAGGCAGGGGGCGAAAACTATGGCTACACCTTC
CDR3 protein: CSGQAGGENYGYTF

D gene: -
clone size: -
V gene: TRBV7-9
CDR3 length: 13
J gene: TRBJ2-7
CDR3 DNA: TGTGCCAGCAGCTTCCTCGAATCCGGCGAGCAGTACTTC
CDR3 protein: CASSFLESGEQYF

D gene: TRBD2
clone size: -
V gene: TRBV6-5
CDR3 length: 16
J gene: TRBJ2-7
CDR3 DNA: TGTGCCAGCAGTTACAGCCTAGCGGGAGAAGGCTACGAGCAGTACTTC
CDR3 protein: CASSYSLAGEGYEQYF

D gene: -
clone size: -
V gene: TRBV19
CDR3 length: 17
J gene: TRBJ2-7
CDR3 DNA: TGTGCCAGTAGTATAGCCCCAGGCTCAAAGGGCTCCTACGAGCAGTACTTC
CDR3 protein: CASSIAPGSKGSYEQYF

D gene: TRBD1
clone size: -
V gene: TRBV29-1
CDR3 length: 14
J gene: TRBJ1-1
CDR3 DNA: TGCAGCGTAGATAGGACAGGGGAGAGCACTGAAGCTTTCTTT
CDR3 protein: CSVDRTGESTEAFF

D gene: -
clone size: -
V gene: TRBV4-3
CDR3 length: 16
J gene: TRBJ2-2
CDR3 DNA: TGCGCCAGCAGCCAAGACCCCGGGATCAACACCGGGGAGCTGTTTTTT
CDR3 protein: CASSQDPGINTGELFF

D gene: -
clone size: -
V gene: TRBV7-9
CDR3 length: 13
J gene: TRBJ2-7
CDR3 DNA: TGTGCCAGCAGCTTGGGGGATTTCTACGAGCAGTACTTC
CDR3 protein: CASSLGDFYEQYF

D gene: TRBD2
clone size: -
V gene: TRBV2
CDR3 length: 15
J gene: TRBJ2-1
CDR3 DNA: TGTGCCAGCAGGCTCGGACTAGCGGGAGCCGATTCCCAGTTCTTC
CDR3 protein: CASRLGLAGADSQFF

D gene: TRBD2
clone size: -
V gene: TRBV9
CDR3 length: 17
J gene: TRBJ2-5
CDR3 DNA: TGTGCCAGCAGCGCGACTAGCGGGATGGGCCTGGGAGAGACCCAGTACTTC
CDR3 protein: CASSATSGMGLGETQYF

D gene: -
clone size: -
V gene: TRBV6-5
CDR3 length: 15
J gene: TRBJ1-1
CDR3 DNA: TGTGCCAGCAGTTACAGGTCAGCTAAAGAAACTGAAGCTTTCTTT
CDR3 protein: CASSYRSAKETEAFF

D gene: -
clone size: -
V gene: TRBV28
CDR3 length: 17
J gene: TRBJ2-6
CDR3 DNA: TGTGCCAGCAGTCATAAAGGAGGGACGCCTGGGGCCAACGTCCTGACTTTC
CDR3 protein: CASSHKGGTPGANVLTF

D gene: TRBD1
clone size: -
V gene: TRBV5-4
CDR3 length: 13
J gene: TRBJ1-2
CDR3 DNA: TGTGCCAGCAGCCTCGACAGGGATTATGGCTACACCTTC
CDR3 protein: CASSLDRDYGYTF

D gene: -
clone size: -
V gene: TRBV19
CDR3 length: 14
J gene: TRBJ1-3
CDR3 DNA: TGTGCCAGTAGTATACCAGCAGGGAGGAACACCATATATTTT
CDR3 protein: CASSIPAGRNTIYF

D gene: TRBD1
clone size: once
V gene: TRBV19
CDR3 length: 17
J gene: TRBJ2-7
CDR3 DNA: TGTGCCAGTAGTCCCTGGACAGGGGGCAGGAGCTCCTACGAGCAGTACTTC
CDR3 protein: CASSPWTGGRSSYEQYF

D gene: -
clone size: -
V gene: TRBV7-3
CDR3 length: 13
J gene: TRBJ2-1
CDR3 DNA: TGTGCCAGCAGCCGTGGCTCCTACAATGAGCAGTTCTTC
CDR3 protein: CASSRGSYNEQFF

D gene: -
clone size: -
V gene: TRBV9
CDR3 length: 14
J gene: TRBJ1-2
CDR3 DNA: TGTGCCAGCAGCGTAGGGCAGGGGCCTAATGGCTACACCTTC
CDR3 protein: CASSVGQGPNGYTF

D gene: -
clone size: -
V gene: TRBV5-1
CDR3 length: 13
J gene: TRBJ1-2
CDR3 DNA: TGCGCCAGCAGCGAGGGTAGAGGCTATGGCTACACCTTC
CDR3 protein: CASSEGRGYGYTF

D gene: -
clone size: -
V gene: TRBV14
CDR3 length: 12
J gene: TRBJ2-7
CDR3 DNA: TGTGCCAGCAGCCAAGTCCCCTACGAGCAGTACTTC
CDR3 protein: CASSQVPYEQYF

D gene: -
clone size: -
V gene: TRBV21-1
CDR3 length: 17
J gene: TRBJ1-2
CDR3 DNA: TGTGCCAGCAAGAAATGGGACGGTGGTTTATTAGACTATGGCTACACCTTC
CDR3 protein: CASKKWDGGLLDYGYTF

D gene: -
clone size: -
V gene: TRBV29-1
CDR3 length: 12
J gene: TRBJ2-7
CDR3 DNA: TGCAGCGCCTCGGACAGCCCCTACGAGCAGTACTTC
CDR3 protein: CSASDSPYEQYF

D gene: -
clone size: -
V gene: TRBV7-7
CDR3 length: 13
J gene: TRBJ2-7
CDR3 DNA: TGTGCTAGCAGCCGCACCACAGGGAACGAGCAGTACTTC
CDR3 protein: CASSRTTGNEQYF

D gene: TRBD1
clone size: -
V gene: TRBV4-1
CDR3 length: 16
J gene: TRBJ1-2
CDR3 DNA: TGCGCCAGCAGCTTACCGGGACAGGGTGTCCAATCTGGCTACACCTTC
CDR3 protein: CASSLPGQGVQSGYTF

D gene: TRBD2
clone size: once
V gene: TRBV28
CDR3 length: 15
J gene: TRBJ2-2
CDR3 DNA: TGTGCCAGCAGTTTTAGCGGGAGGTTCACCGGGGAGCTGTTTTTT
CDR3 protein: CASSFSGRFTGELFF

D gene: TRBD1
clone size: -
V gene: TRBV5-1
CDR3 length: 16
J gene: TRBJ2-1
CDR3 DNA: TGCGCCAGCAGCTTGGACCAGGGGGTTTCCTACAATGAGCAGTTCTTC
CDR3 protein: CASSLDQGVSYNEQFF

D gene: -
clone size: -
V gene: TRBV7-2
CDR3 length: 15
J gene: TRBJ2-7
CDR3 DNA: TGTGCCAGCAGCTTACAGGCCTCTCTCTCCTACGAGCAGTACTTC
CDR3 protein: CASSLQASLSYEQYF

D gene: -
clone size: -
V gene: TRBV6-5
CDR3 length: 14
J gene: TRBJ1-4
CDR3 DNA: TGTGCCAGCAGGGGGCGGACCCTTAATGAAAAACTGTTTTTT
CDR3 protein: CASRGRTLNEKLFF

D gene: -
clone size: -
V gene: TRBV7-2
CDR3 length: 14
J gene: TRBJ2-3
CDR3 DNA: TGTGCCAGCAGCTTAGCGTTGGGCACAGATACGCAGTATTTT
CDR3 protein: CASSLALGTDTQYF

D gene: TRBD1
clone size: -
V gene: TRBV11-3
CDR3 length: 17
J gene: TRBJ2-2
CDR3 DNA: TGTGCCAGCAGCTGGGACCCGGGACAGGCTAACACCGGGGAGCTGTTTTTT
CDR3 protein: CASSWDPGQANTGELFF

D gene: -
clone size: -
V gene: TRBV15
CDR3 length: 15
J gene: TRBJ2-7
CDR3 DNA: TGTGCCACCAGCACGCCTGGGCAGGGTTCCTACGAGCAGTACTTC
CDR3 protein: CATSTPGQGSYEQYF

D gene: -
clone size: -
V gene: TRBV5-1
CDR3 length: 18
J gene: TRBJ2-7
CDR3 DNA: TGCGCCAGCAGCAGAGAACCAACCAGCGGATCGAACACCTACGAGCAGTACTTC
CDR3 protein: CASSREPTSGSNTYEQYF

D gene: -
clone size: -
V gene: TRBV28
CDR3 length: 15
J gene: TRBJ2-5
CDR3 DNA: TGTGCCAGCAGTCGGAATCGAGGGAGCGGTGGGACCCAGTACTTC
CDR3 protein: CASSRNRGSGGTQYF

D gene: TRBD2
clone size: -
V gene: TRBV30
CDR3 length: 14
J gene: TRBJ2-7
CDR3 DNA: TGTGCCTGGAGTGTGGGTAGCGGGAGGCTCGAGCAGTACTTC
CDR3 protein: CAWSVGSGRLEQYF

D gene: -
clone size: -
V gene: TRBV28
CDR3 length: 14
J gene: TRBJ1-5
CDR3 DNA: TGTGCCAGCAGTTCCCCCGGTTGGAATCAGCCCCAGCATTTT
CDR3 protein: CASSSPGWNQPQHF

D gene: -
clone size: -
V gene: TRBV11-2
CDR3 length: 15
J gene: TRBJ2-7
CDR3 DNA: TGTGCCAGCAGCCTTGTTGCCGGAGATGCCTACGAGCAGTACTTC
CDR3 protein: CASSLVAGDAYEQYF

D gene: -
clone size: -
V gene: TRBV9
CDR3 length: 14
J gene: TRBJ1-2
CDR3 DNA: TGTGCCAGCAGCGTAGCGGCCGGGGCTGGCGGCTACACCTTC
CDR3 protein: CASSVAAGAGGYTF

D gene: -
clone size: -
V gene: TRBV9
CDR3 length: 15
J gene: TRBJ2-7
CDR3 DNA: TGTGCCAGCAGCGTAGCTCCAGGGGAAGCCTACGAGCAGTACTTC
CDR3 protein: CASSVAPGEAYEQYF

D gene: -
clone size: -
V gene: TRBV28
CDR3 length: 13
J gene: TRBJ2-1
CDR3 DNA: TGTGCCAGCTCCCGGGCGCTTCCCAATGAGCAGTTCTTC
CDR3 protein: CASSRALPNEQFF

D gene: -
clone size: -
V gene: TRBV2
CDR3 length: 13
J gene: TRBJ1-2
CDR3 DNA: TGTGCCAGCCTTCCGGACAGAGACTATGGCTACACCTTC
CDR3 protein: CASLPDRDYGYTF

D gene: -
clone size: -
V gene: TRBV11-3
CDR3 length: 13
J gene: TRBJ2-1
CDR3 DNA: TGTGCCAGCAGCTCGCCGGGGTACAATGAGCAGTTCTTC
CDR3 protein: CASSSPGYNEQFF

D gene: -
clone size: -
V gene: TRBV20-1
CDR3 length: 11
J gene: TRBJ1-1
CDR3 DNA: TGCAGTGCTAGCATTGTGTCCGGAGCTTTCTTT
CDR3 protein: CSASIVSGAFF

D gene: -
clone size: -
V gene: TRBV9
CDR3 length: 16
J gene: TRBJ2-1
CDR3 DNA: TGTGCCAGCAGCGTAGAAGGACGGGGGACCTACAATGAGCAGTTCTTC
CDR3 protein: CASSVEGRGTYNEQFF

D gene: TRBD2
clone size: -
V gene: TRBV10-1
CDR3 length: 17
J gene: TRBJ2-2
CDR3 DNA: TGCGCCAGCAGTGCGGGGCCCCTAGCGGGATCCACCGGGGAGCTGTTTTTT
CDR3 protein: CASSAGPLAGSTGELFF

D gene: -
clone size: -
V gene: TRBV16
CDR3 length: 16
J gene: TRBJ2-3
CDR3 DNA: TGTGCCAGCAGCCAACATTGGCGGCCTAGCACAGATACGCAGTATTTT
CDR3 protein: CASSQHWRPSTDTQYF

D gene: -
clone size: -
V gene: TRBV5-1
CDR3 length: 15
J gene: TRBJ1-4
CDR3 DNA: TGCGCCAGCAGCCCAGGCGGGGCGAGTGGTGAAAAACTGTTTTTT
CDR3 protein: CASSPGGASGEKLFF

D gene: TRBD2
clone size: once
V gene: TRBV11-2
CDR3 length: 18
J gene: TRBJ2-2
CDR3 DNA: TGTGCCAGCAGCGCAAGAGAGCTAGCGGGAGGGAAGACCGGGGAGCTGTTTTTT
CDR3 protein: CASSARELAGGKTGELFF

D gene: -
clone size: -
V gene: TRBV5-4
CDR3 length: 15
J gene: TRBJ1-1
CDR3 DNA: TGTGCCAGCAGCTTGCCGGGGGGCGCGAACACTGAAGCTTTCTTT
CDR3 protein: CASSLPGGANTEAFF

D gene: -
clone size: -
V gene: TRBV28
CDR3 length: 20
J gene: TRBJ1-3
CDR3 DNA: TGTGCCAGCAGTTTTGTCCCTGGACAAGGAACAGGCACCTCTGGAAACACCATATATTTT
CDR3 protein: CASSFVPGQGTGTSGNTIYF